The clone carrying this T cell receptor (beta chain) showed up just once. The target antigen is unknown. The CDR3 sequence is 18 residues long. The trim removed 1 base at V and 3 bases at J, leaving 8 bases unmatched. Germline V gene lookup returns CDR1 LNHDA and CDR2 SQIVND (reference sequence). Following autologous stem cell transplantation, relapse occurred in every patient, and exposure to brentuximab vedotin varied. Magnetic negative selection served to purify CD4+ T cells out of PBMCs that had been thawed. Some clones are missing from TCRdb's copy, which holds only in-frame ones; the method was immunoSEQ multiplex PCR. Of about 12,000 clones in the sample, approximately 79% are singletons; the top ten hold about 1.4%. This sample was included in a study of PD-1 blockade in classical Hodgkin lymphoma. Study outcomes and limitations: It was CD4+ TCR diversity, not CD8+, that rose significantly by C4D1.

The TCR originated in a human donor with classical Hodgkin lymphoma. The chain employs TRBV19 and TRBJ2-2; 10 nucleotides match TRBD1. Here the sequenced sample was CD4+ T cells from blood, taken at baseline. The CDR3 nucleotides read TGTGCCAGTAGTATAGCATCGCCGGGACAGGGGTACACCGGGGAGCTGTTTTTT. The encoded protein is CASSIASPGQGYTGELFF.